This T cell receptor beta chain is from a study of cytomegalovirus exposure and HLA in healthy donors. Whole-study findings and limits: Further analysis, carried out later, found HLA-associated TCR beta chains more clonally expanded than equally common other chains. Among immune exposure information, only CMV serostatus was available. Confirmation was obtained in vitro that a few CMV-associated chains are specific for CMV antigens.

The CDR3 runs to 13 residues. Trimming removed 7 bases from V and 7 bases from J, with 19 bases in between. The germline gives CDR1 SQVTM, CDR2 ANQGSEA. The PCR ran on 60 Vbeta and 13 Jbeta primers. Libraries were prepared by immunoSEQ multiplex PCR; TCRdb keeps only in-frame clonotypes and omits some of them. The sample contains some 120,000 clones, around 80% of which appear only once. As regards this clone: Its antigen is as yet unknown.

The source is a man younger than 35 in good health and CMV-seronegative. The sequenced sample was PBMCs. The J gene is TRBJ1-1, the V gene TRBV29-1, with a tentative D call TRBD1 (6 bases). The CDR3 protein is CSAQGTQRSEAFF. In DNA form, the CDR3 reads TGCAGCGCCCAGGGGACCCAAAGGAGTGAAGCTTTCTTT.